What follows is one T cell receptor (beta chain) and its context. The CDR3 extends over 11 amino acids. Trimming took off 3 bases at V and 5 bases at J, with 7 bases between the two ends. CDR1 is SQVTM, CDR2 ANQGSEA, per germline. Treatment given: oral pan-JAK inhibitor, 5-10 mg twice daily. As part of sample collection, lesional scalp punch biopsies and peripheral blood were taken from alopecia areata patients. Using a FACSAria, the CD4+ and CD8+ T cells were sorted from the PBMCs. This record belongs to a study of CD8+ T cells in alopecia areata. Study background: Patients in the treated group were given tofacitinib by mouth, 5 to 10 mg twice a day.

Sequencing used cDNA as its template, made by extracting RNA and reverse transcribing it. Profiling relied on immunoSEQ multiplex PCR, and the TCRdb table lists in-frame clones only, not all of them. Here the sample spans some 240,000 clones, about 58% being singletons. The sequence derives from a human donor with alopecia areata. The source material was CD4+ T cells sorted from blood, sampled at week 4, from a patient treated with tofacitinib. The chain joins TRBV29-1 to TRBJ2-5, with D unresolved. This CDR3 is CSVDPGETQYF. The CDR3 region has the DNA TGCAGCGTTGACCCCGGCGAGACCCAGTACTTC. Full variable domain (remainder filled in from reference TRBV29-1 and TRBJ2-5): SAVISQKPSRDICQRGTSLTIQCQVDSQVTMMFWYRQQPGQSLTLIATANQGSEATYESGFVIDKFPISRPNLTFSTLTVSNMSPEDSSIYLCSVDPGETQYFGPGTRLLVL.